Following are 28 T cell receptor beta chains from one sample sequenced in a study of cytomegalovirus exposure and HLA in healthy donors. Some clones are missing from TCRdb's copy, which holds only in-frame ones; the method was immunoSEQ multiplex PCR. The sample holds roughly 120,000 clones, about nine tenths seen once. The source material was PBMCs. Source of these receptors: a woman aged 18-30 years in good health and CMV-seronegative.

This clone has a single count. The chain recombines TRBV28 with TRBJ2-5; D might be TRBD2 (7 bases). Germline CDR1 MDHEN, CDR2 SYDVKM. V lost 6 bases and J 3 bases, leaving 11 bases between the germline ends. CDR3 length: 13 residues. For the CDR3, the DNA is TGTGCCAGCAGCCGAGGGGGGGAAGAGACCCAGTACTTC. The encoded protein is CASSRGGEETQYF. Using reference TRBV28 and TRBJ2-5 for the parts outside the CDR3, the full variable domain is DVKVTQSSRYLVKRTGEKVFLECVQDMDHENMFWYRQDPGLGLRLIYFSYDVKMKEKGDIPEGYSVSREKKERFSLILESASTNQTSMYLCASSRGGEETQYFGPGTRLLVL.

This rearrangement joins TRBV27 to TRBJ1-6; perhaps TRBD1 as D (6 bases). The V gene's germline CDR1 is MNHEY and CDR2 SMNVEV (reference sequence). Deletions cut 4 bases from V and 6 bases from J, with 16 bases between. There are 16 residues in the CDR3. CDR3 in DNA: TGTGCCAGCAGTTCACCCCAGGGGCCCCTTAATTCACCCCTCCACTTT. This translates into CASSSPQGPLNSPLHF.

This clone was observed once. The rearrangement uses TRBV28 and TRBJ2-7; tentatively, D is TRBD1 (6 bases). V lost 3 bases to trimming and J lost 5 bases, with 23 bases between them. CDR3 size: 17 residues. Germline V lookup: CDR1 MDHEN, CDR2 SYDVKM. CDR3 nucleotide sequence: TGTGCCAGCAGTTTGGGGACCGGTCAGGGGCTTATTAACGAGCAGTACTTC. Translated, it gives CASSLGTGQGLINEQYF.

The chain is built from TRBV2 and TRBJ1-1; no definite D call. V shed 7 bases and J shed 3 bases, with 12 bases lying between them. Germline V gene data show CDR1 as SNHLY and CDR2 as FYNNEI. This CDR3 has 13 residues. CDR3: CASNYGGDTEAFF. The CDR3 bases are TGTGCCAGCAACTACGGCGGGGACACTGAAGCTTTCTTT.

This chain uses TRBV2 with TRBJ1-1; D is possibly TRBD1 (5 bases). Germline CDR1 and CDR2: SNHLY and FYNNEI. The CDR3 length is 11 residues. V lost 11 bases to trimming and J lost 8 bases, with 15 bases between them. In DNA form, the CDR3 reads TGTGCCGGAGTAGCGGAGGGGGAAGCTTTCTTT. It translates to CAGVAEGEAFF.

The chain has TRBV4-2 and TRBJ2-3; tentative D call: TRBD2 (5 bases). Trimming shortened V by 8 bases and J by 2 bases, and 17 bases separated the two germline ends. CDR1 is LGHNA, CDR2 YNFKEQ, per germline. This CDR3 is built from 15 residues. The CDR3: CASASSPTLTDTQYF. The CDR3 region has the DNA TGTGCCAGCGCTTCTAGCCCTACACTCACAGATACGCAGTATTTT.

The V gene is TRBV5-1, the J gene TRBJ1-1, with D uncertain. From germline, CDR1 is SGHRS and CDR2 YFSETQ. The CDR3 is 18 residues long. The ends were cut back, 0 bases at V and 0 bases at J, with 18 bases in the middle. Written as DNA, the CDR3 is TGCGCCAGCAGCTTGGCCGAATCACAGACTAAAATGAACACTGAAGCTTTCTTT. This encodes CASSLAESQTKMNTEAFF.

The chain joins TRBV6-5 to TRBJ2-7; D is unclear. This CDR3 comprises 13 residues. The germline gives CDR1 MNHEY, CDR2 SVGAGI. V was cut by 5 bases and J by 2 bases, with 10 bases left in between. CDR3 DNA sequence: TGTGCCAGCAGTGTGGGCAGAACCTACGAGCAGTACTTC. This encodes CASSVGRTYEQYF.

This sequence joins TRBV11-2 and TRBJ1-4; TRBD1 matches 7 bases. Losses at the gene ends were 2 bases for V and 8 bases for J; bases not matched to a gene: 8. The germline CDR1 and CDR2 sequences are SGHAT and FQNNGV. The CDR3 spans 15 residues. The CDR3, as DNA: TGTGCCAGCAGCTTATCGAGACAGGGAGGAGAAAAACTGTTTTTT. Translation: CASSLSRQGGEKLFF.

The CDR3 DNA reads as TGTGCCAGCAGGTACTATAGCGGGCACAATGAGCAGTTCTTC. Residues: CASRYYSGHNEQFF. The chain combines TRBV28 with TRBJ2-1; 7 bases fit TRBD2. The CDR3 extends over 14 amino acids. CDR1 and CDR2 (germline): MDHEN, SYDVKM. Germline trimming cut 6 bases from V and 5 bases from J; bases unmatched to any gene: 7.

The rearrangement links TRBV19 to TRBJ2-7, with a possible D match to TRBD1 (7 bases). V lost 6 bases, J lost 3 bases, and 18 bases lay in between. From germline, CDR1 is LNHDA and CDR2 SQIVND (reference sequence). The CDR3 is made up of 15 amino acids. This CDR3 is CASRNPRGADYEQYF. The CDR3 DNA is TGTGCCAGTAGGAATCCCAGGGGGGCAGACTACGAGCAGTACTTC.

The V gene is TRBV2, the J gene TRBJ2-3, with 9 bases matching TRBD1. Germline CDR1 and CDR2: SNHLY and FYNNEI. Losses at the gene ends were 2 bases for V and 5 bases for J; bases not matched to a gene: 8. The CDR3 extends over 16 amino acids. Here the CDR3 reads CASSEYGDRVQDTQYF. Written as DNA, the CDR3 is TGTGCCAGCAGTGAATACGGGGACAGGGTACAAGATACGCAGTATTTT.

The rearrangement links TRBV5-1 to TRBJ1-3; 10 bases map to TRBD1. The CDR3 covers 14 residues. J gave up 8 bases and V 4 bases, and 6 bases lay outside the gene matches. The germline V gene encodes CDR1 SGHRS and CDR2 YFSETQ. CDR3: CASSKGTGADTIYF. Written as DNA, the CDR3 is TGCGCCAGCAGCAAGGGGACAGGGGCAGACACCATATATTTT. The full variable domain, in which reference TRBV5-1 and TRBJ1-3 provide the parts outside the CDR3, is KAGVTQTPRYLIKTRGQQVTLSCSPISGHRSVSWYQQTPGQGLQFLFEYFSETQRNKGNFPGRFSGRQFSNSRSEMNVSTLELGDSALYLCASSKGTGADTIYFGEGSWLTVV.

The chain is built from TRBV7-2 and TRBJ1-1; no clear D gene. Trimming took off 5 bases at V and 1 base at J, with 23 bases between the two ends. The CDR3 extends over 18 amino acids. Looked up from germline, CDR1 is SGHTA and CDR2 is FQGNSA. The CDR3 reads CASSKSERQRGPNTEAFF. CDR3 DNA sequence: TGTGCCAGCAGCAAAAGTGAGAGACAAAGAGGGCCGAACACTGAAGCTTTCTTT.

The V gene is TRBV4-1, the J gene TRBJ1-6, with 7 bases aligning to TRBD1. V lost 5 bases to trimming and J lost 7 bases; unmatched junction nucleotides: 8. The V gene's germline CDR1 is MGHRA and CDR2 YSYEKL. This CDR3 contains 15 residues. The CDR3 loop is CASSASRGKNSPLHF. CDR3 DNA: TGCGCCAGCAGCGCTAGCAGGGGGAAGAATTCACCCCTCCACTTT.

The V and J genes are TRBV9 and TRBJ1-5; TRBD1 is a possible D gene (6 bases). This CDR3 spans 14 amino acids. V lost 3 bases to trimming and J lost 5 bases, with 12 bases between them. Germline V gives CDR1 SGDLS, CDR2 YYNGEE. The CDR3 nucleotides are TGTGCCAGCAGCGCCGGACAGATGCATCAGCCCCAGCATTTT. Translated, it gives CASSAGQMHQPQHF.

Concerning this clone itself: In the same sample, other DNA sequences code for this CDR3. The V and J genes are TRBV18 and TRBJ2-2, with 8 bases that match TRBD1. The CDR3 is 14 residues long. Looked up from germline, CDR1 is KGHSH and CDR2 is LQKENI. Germline trimming cut 3 bases from V and 3 bases from J; bases unmatched to any gene: 0. The CDR3 reads CASSPDRDTGELFF. In DNA form, the CDR3 reads TGTGCCAGCTCACCGGACAGGGACACCGGGGAGCTGTTTTTT.

This chain uses TRBV5-1 with TRBJ1-1; D not resolved. In germline, CDR1 is SGHRS, CDR2 YFSETQ. There are 13 residues in the CDR3. The V and J ends lost 1 base and 6 bases respectively, with 10 bases between them. The CDR3 protein is CASSLSLVAEAFF. DNA of the CDR3: TGCGCCAGCAGCTTGAGTCTAGTCGCTGAAGCTTTCTTT.

CDR3 loop: CASSLRGHGELFF. CDR3 DNA sequence: TGTGCCAGCAGTTTAAGGGGGCACGGGGAGCTGTTTTTT. The V and J genes are TRBV27 and TRBJ2-2, with 7 bases that match TRBD1. Trimming at V came to 2 bases and at J to 7 bases, leaving 1 base not matched to a gene. This CDR3 is 13 amino acids long. CDR1 MNHEY and CDR2 SMNVEV come from the germline V gene (reference sequence).

This chain uses TRBV6-5 with TRBJ1-1, with TRBD1 matching 8 bases. Trimming removed 0 bases from V and 5 bases from J; junction bases left unmatched: 5. Germline V CDR1 and CDR2: MNHEY, SVGAGI. The CDR3 is made up of 15 amino acids. CDR3 sequence reads: CASSYSVRGRTEAFF. The CDR3 DNA reads TGTGCCAGCAGTTACTCGGTCAGGGGGCGGACTGAAGCTTTCTTT.

This rearrangement joins TRBV19 to TRBJ2-2; the D is unclear. V lost 1 base, J lost 3 bases, and 15 bases lay in between. Germline values: CDR1 LNHDA, CDR2 SQIVND (reference sequence). The CDR3 contains 17 residues. CDR3 nucleotides: TGTGCCAGTAGTATAGCTGCGCCCGCCTTATACACCGGGGAGCTGTTTTTT. It encodes CASSIAAPALYTGELFF.

The V call is TRBV10-1, the J call TRBJ1-1; no definite D call. This CDR3 is built from 13 residues. Deletions cut 9 bases from V and 4 bases from J, with 15 bases between. From germline, CDR1 is WNHNN and CDR2 SYGVQD (reference sequence). CDR3 protein: CARGGDTGTEAFF. The CDR3 DNA reads TGCGCCAGAGGCGGGGATACGGGCACTGAAGCTTTCTTT.

The gene calls are TRBV27 and TRBJ2-5, with TRBD1 as a possible D gene (6 bases). V was shortened by 6 bases and J by 5 bases, with 16 bases between the two germline ends. There are 14 residues in the CDR3. CDR1 and CDR2 from the germline V gene are MNHEY and SMNVEV (reference sequence). For the CDR3, the DNA is TGTGCCAGCAGCCCCGACAGGTTGGTCGAGACCCAGTACTTC. Its translation is CASSPDRLVETQYF.

The count of this clone is one. This chain connects TRBV28 to TRBJ2-7; D is ambiguous. This CDR3 has 12 residues. From germline, CDR1 is MDHEN and CDR2 SYDVKM. The ends were cut back, 4 bases at V and 6 bases at J, with 10 bases in the middle. Written as DNA, the CDR3 is TGTGCCAGCAGTTCAATCACAGCCGAGCAGTACTTC. It specifies CASSSITAEQYF.

This clone appeared a single time. This chain links TRBV19 with TRBJ1-4, with D hard to call. Per germline, CDR1 LNHDA and CDR2 SQIVND (reference sequence). This CDR3 spans 11 amino acids. Trimming took off 5 bases at V and 14 bases at J, with 12 bases between the two ends. The CDR3 DNA follows: TGTGCCAGTAGTCGCTACTCGATGCTGTTTTTT. It is translated as CASSRYSMLFF.

V usage is TRBV30 and J usage is TRBJ1-2; a possible D gene is TRBD1 (5 bases). V gave up 1 base and J gave up 8 bases, with 11 bases separating them. CDR1 is GTSNPN, CDR2 SVGIG, per germline (reference sequence). This CDR3 is built from 12 residues. The CDR3: CAWSEGGGGYTF. CDR3 nucleotides: TGTGCCTGGAGTGAGGGCGGGGGAGGCTACACCTTC.

The chain is built from TRBV27 and TRBJ2-1; perhaps TRBD1 as D (5 bases). The CDR3 totals 16 residues. Per the germline V gene, CDR1 is MNHEY and CDR2 is SMNVEV (reference sequence). V was cut by 6 bases and J by 0 bases, with 15 bases left in between. The CDR3 is CASSPGFGSSYNEQFF. Written as DNA, the CDR3 is TGTGCCAGCAGCCCAGGGTTCGGTAGCTCCTACAATGAGCAGTTCTTC.

V gene TRBV27 combines with J gene TRBJ2-4; the D gene is possibly TRBD2 (6 bases). V was pared by 4 bases and J by 7 bases, with 17 bases between. The CDR3 sequence is 15 residues long. CDR1 is MNHEY and CDR2 is SMNVEV in the germline V gene (reference sequence). CDR3 loop: CASSSPHGAGNIQYF. The DNA for the CDR3 is TGTGCCAGCAGTTCCCCCCACGGGGCGGGGAACATTCAGTACTTC.